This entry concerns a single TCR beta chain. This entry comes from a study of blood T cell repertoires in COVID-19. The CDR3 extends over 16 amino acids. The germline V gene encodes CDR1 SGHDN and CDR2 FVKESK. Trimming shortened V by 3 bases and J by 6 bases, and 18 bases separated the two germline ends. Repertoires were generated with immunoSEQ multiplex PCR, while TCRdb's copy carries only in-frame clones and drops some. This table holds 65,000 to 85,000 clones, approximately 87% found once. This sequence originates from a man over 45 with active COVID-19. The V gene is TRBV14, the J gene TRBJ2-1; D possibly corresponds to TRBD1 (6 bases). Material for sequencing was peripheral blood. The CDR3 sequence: CASSHKVGTIPNEQFF. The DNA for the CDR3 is TGTGCCAGCAGCCATAAGGTCGGGACAATCCCCAATGAGCAGTTCTTC.